This TCR beta chain was observed in a study of cytomegalovirus exposure and HLA in healthy donors. Study as a whole: Roughly 92 million unique TCRs, all from HLA-typed donors, were included in an early release of the data. The Caucasian-associated ancestry cluster contained more than 75% of the approximately 400 genotyped donors. Study outcomes and limitations: Analyses of presence and absence presupposed an approximately uniform sequencing depth across donors. Within an earlier analysis, most TCR beta V segments proved productive either about 90% or about 30% of the time.

PCR amplification relied on 60 Vbeta primers (plus 13 Jbeta primers). Assay: immunoSEQ multiplex PCR; the TCRdb copy retains only in-frame clones and omits some. The sample shows 95,000 to 110,000 clones, roughly 73% of them seen only once. The CDR3 spans 14 residues. Germline CDR1 and CDR2: LNHNV and YYDKDF (reference sequence). Unmatched junction bases numbered 9, after V lost 8 bases and J lost 6 bases. On this clone: Its antigen remains unknown.

The receptor comes from a man aged 25 to 40 in good health and CMV-seronegative. V usage is TRBV15 and J usage is TRBJ2-7, with TRBD1 matching 11 bases. The sample was PBMCs. This chain's CDR3 is CATAGTGGISEQYF. The CDR3, as DNA: TGTGCCACCGCCGGGACAGGGGGAATCAGCGAGCAGTACTTC.